This T cell receptor (beta chain) was retrieved from a study of immune evolution from preneoplasia to lung adenocarcinoma. Study-wide points: Later-stage lesions appeared to have more T cells, more diversity, less clonality.

Here immunoSEQ multiplex PCR was the method, and the copy in TCRdb shows in-frame clones only, minus some. The data contain roughly 6,700 clones, more than 70% of them singletons. Worth noting for this clone: What it binds is not known.

Patients had resection in Japan or China between the mid-2010s and the late 2010s. Two lung cancer pathologists independently confirmed each histologic diagnosis. The V end lost 4 bases, the J end lost 6 bases, and 13 bases lay between the germline ends. Germline CDR1 reads LNHDA; CDR2 reads SQIVND (reference sequence). CDR3 size: 14 residues. The TCR comes from a person aged 70 to 85 with lung adenocarcinoma. The specimen was FFPE minimally invasive lung adenocarcinoma tissue. The chain recombines TRBV19 with TRBJ1-5, with D hard to call. The CDR3 DNA sequence: TGTGCCAGTAGTAGAGCTGAGGGTAGTCAGCCCCAGCATTTT. Protein sequence: CASSRAEGSQPQHF.